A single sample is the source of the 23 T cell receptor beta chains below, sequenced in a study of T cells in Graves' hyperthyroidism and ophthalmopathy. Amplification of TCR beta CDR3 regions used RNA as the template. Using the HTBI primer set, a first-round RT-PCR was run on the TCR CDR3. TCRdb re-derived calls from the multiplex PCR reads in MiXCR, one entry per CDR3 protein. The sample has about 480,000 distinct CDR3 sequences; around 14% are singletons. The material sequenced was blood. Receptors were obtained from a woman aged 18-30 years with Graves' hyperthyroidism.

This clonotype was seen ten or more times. CDR3 loop: CASSELGLNTGELFF. The CDR3 DNA is TGTGCCAGCAGTGAGCTGGGACTAAACACCGGGGAGCTGTTTTTT. V gene TRBV2 combines with J gene TRBJ2-2, with TRBD2 matching over 7 bases. After removal of 3 bases from V and 2 bases from J, the junction contained 3 bases not matched to a gene. The CDR3 is 15 residues long. The germline CDR1 and CDR2 sequences are SNHLY and FYNNEI.

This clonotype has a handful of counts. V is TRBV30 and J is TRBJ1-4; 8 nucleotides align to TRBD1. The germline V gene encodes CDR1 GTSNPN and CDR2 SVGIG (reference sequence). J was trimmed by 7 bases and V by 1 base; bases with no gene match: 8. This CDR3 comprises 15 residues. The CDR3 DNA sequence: TGTGCCTGGAGTGCGGAGACAGGGGAGGTTGAAAAACTGTTTTTT. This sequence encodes CAWSAETGEVEKLFF.

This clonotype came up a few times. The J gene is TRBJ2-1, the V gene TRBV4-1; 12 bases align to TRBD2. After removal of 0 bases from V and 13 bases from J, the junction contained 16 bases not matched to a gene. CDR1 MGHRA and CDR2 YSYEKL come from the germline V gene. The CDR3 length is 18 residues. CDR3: CASSQEPTGLAGFEKQFF. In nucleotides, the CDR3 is TGCGCCAGCAGCCAAGAGCCGACCGGACTAGCGGGGTTTGAAAAACAGTTCTTC.

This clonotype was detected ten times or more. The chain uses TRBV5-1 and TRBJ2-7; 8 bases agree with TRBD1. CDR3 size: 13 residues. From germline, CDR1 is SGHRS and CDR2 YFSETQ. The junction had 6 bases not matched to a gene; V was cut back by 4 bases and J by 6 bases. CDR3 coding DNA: TGCGCCAGCAGCAACGGACAGGGCGGCGAGCAGTACTTC. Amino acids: CASSNGQGGEQYF.

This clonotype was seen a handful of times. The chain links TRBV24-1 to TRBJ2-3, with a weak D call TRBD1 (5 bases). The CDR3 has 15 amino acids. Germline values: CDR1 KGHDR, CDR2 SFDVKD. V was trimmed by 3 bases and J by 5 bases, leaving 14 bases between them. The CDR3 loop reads CATSDPQVAGDTQYF. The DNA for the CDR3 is TGTGCCACCAGTGATCCACAGGTGGCAGGAGATACGCAGTATTTT.

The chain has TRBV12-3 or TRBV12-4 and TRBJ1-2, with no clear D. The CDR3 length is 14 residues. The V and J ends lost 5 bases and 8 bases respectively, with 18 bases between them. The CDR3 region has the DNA TGTGCCAGCAGTCTTAGGAAAAGGCCGGACGGCTACACCTTC. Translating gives CASSLRKRPDGYTF.

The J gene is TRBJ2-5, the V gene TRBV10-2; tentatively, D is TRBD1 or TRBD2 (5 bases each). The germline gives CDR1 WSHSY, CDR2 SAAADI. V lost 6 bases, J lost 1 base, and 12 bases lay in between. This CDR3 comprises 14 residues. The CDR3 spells CASSLRDAQETQYF. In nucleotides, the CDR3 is TGCGCCAGCAGCCTACGGGACGCCCAAGAGACCCAGTACTTC.

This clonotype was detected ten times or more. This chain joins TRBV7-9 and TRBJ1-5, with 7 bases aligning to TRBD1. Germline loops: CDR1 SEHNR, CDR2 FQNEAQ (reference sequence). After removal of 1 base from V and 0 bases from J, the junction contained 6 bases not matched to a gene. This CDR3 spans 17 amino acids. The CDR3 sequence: CASSLDGTDYSNQPQHF. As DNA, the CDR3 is TGTGCCAGCAGCTTAGATGGGACAGATTATAGCAATCAGCCCCAGCATTTT. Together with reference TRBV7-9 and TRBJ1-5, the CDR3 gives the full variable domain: DTGVSQNPRHKITKRGQNVTFRCDPISEHNRLYWYRQTLGQGPEFLTYFQNEAQLEKSRLLSDRFSAERPKGSFSTLEIQRTEQGDSAMYLCASSLDGTDYSNQPQHFGDGTRLSIL.

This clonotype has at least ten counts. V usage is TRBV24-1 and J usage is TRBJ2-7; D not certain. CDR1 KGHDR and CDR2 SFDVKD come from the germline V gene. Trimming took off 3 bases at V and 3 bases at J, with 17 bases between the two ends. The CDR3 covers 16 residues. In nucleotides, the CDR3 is TGTGCCACCAGTGATGTACCATCAGCTCCAAGCTACGAGCAGTACGTC. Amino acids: CATSDVPSAPSYEQYV.

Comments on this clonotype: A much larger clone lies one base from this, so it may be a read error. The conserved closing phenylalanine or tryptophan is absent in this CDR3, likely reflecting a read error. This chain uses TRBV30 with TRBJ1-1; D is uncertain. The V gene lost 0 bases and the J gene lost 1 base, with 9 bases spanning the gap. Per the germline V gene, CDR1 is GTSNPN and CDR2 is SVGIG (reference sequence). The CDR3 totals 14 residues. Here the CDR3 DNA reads TGTGCCTGGAGTGTAGGAGGTAGGAACACTGAAGCTTTCCTT. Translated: CAWSVGGRNTEAFL.

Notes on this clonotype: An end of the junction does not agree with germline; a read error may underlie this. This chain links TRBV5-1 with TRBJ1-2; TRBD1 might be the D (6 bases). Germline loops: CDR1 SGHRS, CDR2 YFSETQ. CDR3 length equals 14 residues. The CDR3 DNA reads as TGCGCCAGCAGCCCCGGAGGACAGCTAGATGGCTGCACCTTC. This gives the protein CASSPGGQLDGCTF.

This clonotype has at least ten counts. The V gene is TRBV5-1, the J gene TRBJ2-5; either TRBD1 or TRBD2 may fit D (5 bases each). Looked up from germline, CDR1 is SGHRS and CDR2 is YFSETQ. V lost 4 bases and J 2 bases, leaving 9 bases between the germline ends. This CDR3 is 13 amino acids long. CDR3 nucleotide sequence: TGCGCCAGCAGCCGGGACGGGCAAGAGACCCAGTACTTC. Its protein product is CASSRDGQETQYF.

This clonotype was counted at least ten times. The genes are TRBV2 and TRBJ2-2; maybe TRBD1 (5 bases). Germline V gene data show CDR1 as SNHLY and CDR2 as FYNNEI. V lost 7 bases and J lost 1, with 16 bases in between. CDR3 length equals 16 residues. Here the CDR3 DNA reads TGTGCCAGCAAGGGGCTAAAAACCTTGAACACCGGGGAGCTGTTTTTT. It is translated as CASKGLKTLNTGELFF.

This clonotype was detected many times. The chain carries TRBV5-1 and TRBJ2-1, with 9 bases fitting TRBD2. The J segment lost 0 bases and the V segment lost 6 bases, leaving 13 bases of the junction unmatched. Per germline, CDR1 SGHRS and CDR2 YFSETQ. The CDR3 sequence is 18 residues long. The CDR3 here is CASISGVGSGSSYNEQFF. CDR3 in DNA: TGCGCCAGCATATCAGGGGTTGGTAGCGGGAGCTCCTACAATGAGCAGTTCTTC.

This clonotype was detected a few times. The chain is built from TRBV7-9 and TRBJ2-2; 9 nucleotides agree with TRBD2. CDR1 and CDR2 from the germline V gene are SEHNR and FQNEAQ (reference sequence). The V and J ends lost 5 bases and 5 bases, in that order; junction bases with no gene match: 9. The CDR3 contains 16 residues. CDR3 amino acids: CASSRLLAGVTGELFF. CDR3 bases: TGTGCCAGCAGCAGACTATTAGCGGGAGTTACCGGGGAGCTGTTTTTT. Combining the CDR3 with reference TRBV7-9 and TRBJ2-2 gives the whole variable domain DTGVSQNPRHKITKRGQNVTFRCDPISEHNRLYWYRQTLGQGPEFLTYFQNEAQLEKSRLLSDRFSAERPKGSFSTLEIQRTEQGDSAMYLCASSRLLAGVTGELFFGEGSRLTVL.

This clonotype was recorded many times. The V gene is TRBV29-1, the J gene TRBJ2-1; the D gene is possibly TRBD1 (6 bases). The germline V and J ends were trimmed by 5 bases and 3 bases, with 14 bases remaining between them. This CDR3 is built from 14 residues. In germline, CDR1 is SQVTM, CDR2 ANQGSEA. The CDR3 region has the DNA TGCAGCGTTCGTCCAGGGGCGAACTACAATGAGCAGTTCTTC. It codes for CSVRPGANYNEQFF.

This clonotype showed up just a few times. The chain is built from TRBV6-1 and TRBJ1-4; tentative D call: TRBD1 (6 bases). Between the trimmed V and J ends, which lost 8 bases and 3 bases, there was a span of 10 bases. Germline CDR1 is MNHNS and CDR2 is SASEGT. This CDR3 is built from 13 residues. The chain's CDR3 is CASCRTANEKLFF. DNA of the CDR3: TGTGCCAGCTGTAGGACAGCTAATGAAAAACTGTTTTTT.

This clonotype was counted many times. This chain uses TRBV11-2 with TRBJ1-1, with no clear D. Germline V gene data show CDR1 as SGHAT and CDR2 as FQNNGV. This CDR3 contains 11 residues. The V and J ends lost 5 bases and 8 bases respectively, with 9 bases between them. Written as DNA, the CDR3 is TGTGCCAGCAGCCCAACGCTGGAAGCTTTCTTT. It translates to CASSPTLEAFF.

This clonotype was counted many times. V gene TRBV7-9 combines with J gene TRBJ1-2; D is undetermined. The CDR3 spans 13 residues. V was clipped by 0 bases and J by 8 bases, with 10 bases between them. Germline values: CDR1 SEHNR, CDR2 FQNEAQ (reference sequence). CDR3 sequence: CASSLAGSRGYTF. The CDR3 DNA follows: TGTGCCAGCAGCTTAGCAGGGAGTCGCGGCTACACCTTC. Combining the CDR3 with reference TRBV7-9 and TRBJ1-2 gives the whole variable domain DTGVSQNPRHKITKRGQNVTFRCDPISEHNRLYWYRQTLGQGPEFLTYFQNEAQLEKSRLLSDRFSAERPKGSFSTLEIQRTEQGDSAMYLCASSLAGSRGYTFGSGTRLTVV.

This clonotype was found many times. The CDR3, as DNA: TGTGCCATCAGCTTGGGACTAGCGGGAGGCGAGCAGTACTTC. It is translated as CAISLGLAGGEQYF. V is TRBV10-3 and J is TRBJ2-7; 15 bases match TRBD2. The V segment lost 6 bases and the J segment 6 bases; nucleotides outside the gene matches: 3. Germline lookup yields CDR1 ENHRY and CDR2 SYGVKD. The CDR3 has 14 residues.

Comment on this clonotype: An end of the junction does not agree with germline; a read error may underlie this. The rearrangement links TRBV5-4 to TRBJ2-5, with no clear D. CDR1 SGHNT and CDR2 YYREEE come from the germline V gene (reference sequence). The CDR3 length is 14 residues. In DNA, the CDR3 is TGCGGCAGCAGCTTGGAACCCCTCCAAGAGACCCAGTACTTC. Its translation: CGSSLEPLQETQYF.

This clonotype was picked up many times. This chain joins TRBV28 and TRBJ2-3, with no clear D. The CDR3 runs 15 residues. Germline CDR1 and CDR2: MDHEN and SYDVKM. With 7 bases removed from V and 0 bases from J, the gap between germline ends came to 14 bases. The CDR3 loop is CASNPPLESTDTQYF. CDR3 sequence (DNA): TGTGCCAGCAATCCACCCCTGGAGAGCACAGATACGCAGTATTTT.

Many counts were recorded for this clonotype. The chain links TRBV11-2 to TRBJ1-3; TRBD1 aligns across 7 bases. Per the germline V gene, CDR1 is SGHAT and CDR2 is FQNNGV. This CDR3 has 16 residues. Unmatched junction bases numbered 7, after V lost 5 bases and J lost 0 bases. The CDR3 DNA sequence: TGTGCCAGCAGCGTAAACAGGGGAGGCTCTGGAAACACCATATATTTT. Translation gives CASSVNRGGSGNTIYF.